These 21 T cell receptor beta chains were sequenced from one sample in a study of blood T cell repertoires in COVID-19. TCRdb's table, derived via immunoSEQ multiplex PCR, lists solely in-frame clones and lacks some. The table includes about 160,000 clones, more than 75% detected once. Sequencing used peripheral blood. The receptor set was obtained from a woman aged 45 to 65 with COVID-19, enrolled during active disease.

This clone has just one count. This chain connects TRBV30 to TRBJ1-2, with TRBD1 identical over 11 bases. This CDR3 comprises 13 residues. Unmatched junction bases numbered 7, after V lost 5 bases and J lost 8 bases. Germline V gene data show CDR1 as GTSNPN and CDR2 as SVGIG (reference sequence). The CDR3 bases are TGTGCCTGGGACCCGGGACAGGGGGGGGGCTACACCTTC. Translated: CAWDPGQGGGYTF.

V is TRBV4-1 and J is TRBJ1-1; D is undetermined. Trimming took 7 bases from V and 1 from J, leaving 4 bases between them. The V gene's germline CDR1 is MGHRA and CDR2 YSYEKL. The CDR3 consists of 11 residues. Here the CDR3 DNA reads TGCGCCAGCACGTCGAACACTGAAGCTTTCTTT. It specifies CASTSNTEAFF.

The V call is TRBV3-1 (or the pseudogene TRBV3-2), the J call TRBJ2-7; no firm D call. Germline CDR1 LGHDT, CDR2 YNNKEL (reference sequence). This CDR3 contains 11 residues. Trimming left V 4 bases short and J 4 bases short, with 5 bases between. CDR3 nucleotides: TGTGCCAGCAGCCGCCGGTACGAGCAGTACTTC. This sequence encodes CASSRRYEQYF.

The V gene is TRBV4-1, the J gene TRBJ1-2; D perhaps matches TRBD1 (6 bases). CDR3 length: 15 residues. CDR1 is MGHRA and CDR2 is YSYEKL in the germline V gene. Deletions cut 2 bases from V and 6 bases from J, with 16 bases between. The CDR3 DNA reads TGCGCCAGCAGCCAAACTAGGTTTGGACAGCATGGCTACACCTTC. Protein: CASSQTRFGQHGYTF.

The chain joins TRBV20-1 to TRBJ2-7; no reliable D call. Germline CDR1 and CDR2: DFQATT and SNEGSKA (reference sequence). Between the trimmed V and J ends, which lost 3 bases and 4 bases, there was a span of 7 bases. The CDR3 runs to 11 residues. The CDR3 spells CSARNNYEQYF. The CDR3 DNA reads as TGCAGTGCTAGGAACAATTACGAGCAGTACTTC.

This clone was seen only once. The rearrangement joins TRBV6-5 to TRBJ2-7, with D perhaps matching TRBD1 (6 bases). V lost 4 bases and J lost 0, with 10 bases in between. The CDR3 consists of 14 residues. Germline V lookup: CDR1 MNHEY, CDR2 SVGAGI. The CDR3 bases are TGTGCCAGCAGTTGGACAGAAAGCTCCTACGAGCAGTACTTC. Translating it yields CASSWTESSYEQYF.

V and J are TRBV7-9 and TRBJ1-1, with D possibly TRBD1 on 6 matching bases. Trimming cost V 1 base and J 4 bases, with 13 bases left between them. Germline assignment: CDR1 SEHNR and CDR2 FQNEAQ (reference sequence). The CDR3 spans 15 residues. The CDR3 nucleotides read TGTGCCAGCAGCTTAGGGGACACTTGGGGCACTGAAGCTTTCTTT. Amino acid sequence: CASSLGDTWGTEAFF.

This clone occurred once. This rearrangement joins TRBV11-1 to TRBJ2-5; 7 bases match TRBD1. Germline V CDR1 and CDR2: SGHAT, FQDESV (reference sequence). V was pared by 7 bases and J by 2 bases, with 7 bases of the junction left unmatched. The CDR3 runs 14 residues. CDR3: CASTSWDSQETQYF. DNA of the CDR3: TGTGCCAGCACGTCTTGGGACAGTCAAGAGACCCAGTACTTC.

The V call is TRBV5-1, the J call TRBJ2-6; D may be TRBD1 (5 bases). Germline lookup yields CDR1 SGHRS and CDR2 YFSETQ. CDR3 size: 16 residues. The ends were cut back, 0 bases at V and 0 bases at J, with 7 bases in the middle. CDR3 loop: CASSLGQFSGANVLTF. CDR3 nucleotide sequence: TGCGCCAGCAGCTTGGGACAGTTCTCTGGGGCCAACGTCCTGACTTTC.

The sample holds a few counts of this clone. The chain couples TRBV27 to TRBJ1-4; 9 bases align to TRBD1. V shed 4 bases, J shed 6 bases, and the junction held 6 bases outside the gene matches. This CDR3 region has 15 residues. Per the germline V gene, CDR1 is MNHEY and CDR2 is SMNVEV (reference sequence). The CDR3 region has the DNA TGTGCCAGCAGTTCCATGGGACAGGGCGATGAAAAACTGTTTTTT. Its translation is CASSSMGQGDEKLFF.

This chain uses TRBV18 with TRBJ1-3; 8 bases match TRBD1. J gave up 1 base and V 6 bases, and 17 bases lay outside the gene matches. CDR3 size: 19 residues. Germline V gene data show CDR1 as KGHSH and CDR2 as LQKENI. The CDR3 protein is CASSPLTGDSYASGNTIYF. The CDR3 nucleotides are TGTGCCAGCTCCCCATTGACAGGGGACTCTTACGCTTCTGGAAACACCATATATTTT.

The chain joins TRBV28 to TRBJ2-7; 10 bases line up with TRBD1. Germline assignment: CDR1 MDHEN and CDR2 SYDVKM. J was trimmed by 1 base and V by 7 bases; bases with no gene match: 7. CDR3 length equals 15 residues. CDR3 in DNA: TGTGCCAGCACCAAAGGACAGGGGGTGTCCTACGAGCAGTACTTC. The encoded protein is CASTKGQGVSYEQYF.

The rearrangement joins TRBV30 to TRBJ1-4; tentative D call: TRBD1 (6 bases). CDR1 and CDR2 from the germline V gene are GTSNPN and SVGIG (reference sequence). V lost 3 bases, J lost 4 bases, and 15 bases lay in between. The CDR3 has 15 residues. The CDR3 DNA reads as TGTGCCTGGAGGCCTAGACAGGAGATTAATGAAAAACTGTTTTTT. Translation gives CAWRPRQEINEKLFF.

The rearrangement joins TRBV21-1 to TRBJ2-3; the D segment call TRBD2 is taken from the table without a DNA check. TRBV21-1 is given as a pseudogene. CDR3 length: 13 residues. The CDR3 region has the DNA TGTGCCAGGGGGGAGGGTGGCACAGATACGCAGTATTTT. It specifies CARGEGGTDTQYF.

This clone was found once. The chain combines TRBV5-1 with TRBJ2-7; 9 positions match TRBD1. CDR1 is SGHRS, CDR2 YFSETQ, per germline. Losses at the gene ends were 4 bases for V and 2 bases for J; bases not matched to a gene: 4. CDR3 length: 14 amino acids. The CDR3 DNA sequence: TGCGCCAGCAGCGGCAGGACAGGGGCCTACGAGCAGTACTTC. As protein: CASSGRTGAYEQYF.

This clone appeared a single time. The chain recombines TRBV4-1 with TRBJ1-2, with D uncertain. The V end was cut by 0 bases, the J end by 7 bases, with 6 bases between. CDR1 is MGHRA and CDR2 is YSYEKL in the germline V gene. The CDR3 is 12 amino acids. The CDR3 loop reads CASSQDLLGYTF. CDR3 coding DNA: TGCGCCAGCAGCCAAGATCTCCTTGGCTACACCTTC.

This clone came up a few times. V usage is TRBV11-3 and J usage is TRBJ2-5, with 9 bases matching TRBD2. V shed 1 base, J shed 3 bases, and the junction held 6 bases outside the gene matches. From germline, CDR1 is SGHNT and CDR2 YENEEA. The CDR3 contains 16 residues. CDR3 region: CASSLVAGAREETQYF. Written as DNA, the CDR3 is TGTGCCAGCAGCTTAGTAGCGGGGGCGAGGGAAGAGACCCAGTACTTC.

The rearrangement links TRBV18 to TRBJ1-2; no reliable D call. Germline V gene lookup returns CDR1 KGHSH and CDR2 LQKENI. Trimming removed 3 bases from V and 8 bases from J, with 10 bases in between. The CDR3 is 12 amino acids. The chain's CDR3 is CASSPNGEGYTF. For the CDR3, the DNA is TGTGCCAGCTCACCTAATGGTGAGGGCTACACCTTC.

V is TRBV3-1 (or the pseudogene TRBV3-2) and J is TRBJ2-2; 7 bases are a match to TRBD1. Germline V gene lookup returns CDR1 LGHDT and CDR2 YNNKEL (reference sequence). The CDR3 is made up of 13 amino acids. With 4 bases clipped from V and 5 bases from J, the junction kept 1 base outside the gene matches. DNA for the CDR3: TGTGCCAGCAGCCGACAGGGTACCGGGGAGCTGTTTTTT. It codes for CASSRQGTGELFF.

This sequence joins TRBV5-1 and TRBJ2-7; weak D call: TRBD1 (6 bases). Germline-derived CDR1 and CDR2 are SGHRS and YFSETQ. V gave up 5 bases and J gave up 2 bases, with 14 bases separating them. This CDR3 is built from 14 residues. This CDR3 is CASSPGQGAYEQYF. Here the CDR3 DNA reads TGCGCCAGCAGTCCGGGACAAGGTGCCTACGAGCAGTACTTC. Using reference TRBV5-1 and TRBJ2-7 for the parts outside the CDR3, the full variable domain is KAGVTQTPRYLIKTRGQQVTLSCSPISGHRSVSWYQQTPGQGLQFLFEYFSETQRNKGNFPGRFSGRQFSNSRSEMNVSTLELGDSALYLCASSPGQGAYEQYFGPGTRLTVT.

The chain recombines TRBV11-3 with TRBJ2-7; 9 bases are shared with TRBD1. The germline V gene has CDR1 SGHNT and CDR2 YENEEA. V lost 5 bases and J lost 3; bases outside the gene matches: 8. This CDR3 has 15 residues. The CDR3 coding sequence is TGTGCCAGCAGCATAGCAGGACAGGGGATCTACGAGCAGTACTTC. This translates into CASSIAGQGIYEQYF. The whole variable domain, filled in from reference TRBV11-3 and TRBJ2-7, reads EAGVVQSPRYKIIEKKQPVAFWCNPISGHNTLYWYLQNLGQGPELLIRYENEEAVDDSQLPKDRFSAERLKGVDSTLKIQPAELGDSAVYLCASSIAGQGIYEQYFGPGTRLTVT.